Described below is a single T cell receptor beta chain sequence and its context. As yet, its antigen is unknown. This specimen belongs to a study of T cells after yellow fever vaccination. Findings and caveats of the study: Detected again after the booster were most primary-vaccination clones, at 95% to 96% CD4 and about 89% CD8.

TCR cDNA was made by 5'RACE template switching, adding a universal primer site and UMIs. TCRdb passed the 5' RACE reads through MiXCR, listing each CDR3 protein once. The profile shows about 73,000 distinct CDR3 sequences, over 7.5% of them singletons. Trimming cost V 0 bases and J 9 bases; bases outside gene matches: 12. Germline CDR1 and CDR2: LGHNA and YSLEER. The CDR3 consists of 17 residues. The V and J genes are TRBV4-3 and TRBJ2-5; TRBD1 agrees at 11 bases. Sample: CD8+ T cells sorted from PBMCs, taken on the day of the yellow fever booster vaccination. The origin of this receptor is a man aged 30 to 39 who received the YFV17D yellow fever vaccine. The CDR3 DNA reads TGCGCCAGCAGCCAAGACGGACCCGGGACAGGGGGGGAGTCCCAGTACTTC. Amino acids: CASSQDGPGTGGESQYF.